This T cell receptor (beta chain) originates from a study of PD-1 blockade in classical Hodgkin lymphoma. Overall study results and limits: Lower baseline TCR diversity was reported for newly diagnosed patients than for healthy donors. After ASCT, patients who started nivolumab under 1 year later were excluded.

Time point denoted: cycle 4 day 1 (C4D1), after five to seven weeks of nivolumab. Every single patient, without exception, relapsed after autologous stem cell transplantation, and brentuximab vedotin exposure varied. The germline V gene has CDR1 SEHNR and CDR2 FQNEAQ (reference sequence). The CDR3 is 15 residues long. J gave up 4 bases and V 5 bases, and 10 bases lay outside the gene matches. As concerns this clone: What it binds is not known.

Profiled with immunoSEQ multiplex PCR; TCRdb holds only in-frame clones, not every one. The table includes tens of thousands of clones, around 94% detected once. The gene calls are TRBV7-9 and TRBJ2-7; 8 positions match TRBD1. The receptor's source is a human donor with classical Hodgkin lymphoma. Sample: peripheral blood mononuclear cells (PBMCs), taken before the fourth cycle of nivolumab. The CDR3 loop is CASSPPGTGLYEQYF. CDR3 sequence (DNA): TGTGCCAGCAGCCCCCCCGGGACAGGTTTGTACGAGCAGTACTTC. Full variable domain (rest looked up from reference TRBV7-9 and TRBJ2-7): DTGVSQNPRHKITKRGQNVTFRCDPISEHNRLYWYRQTLGQGPEFLTYFQNEAQLEKSRLLSDRFSAERPKGSFSTLEIQRTEQGDSAMYLCASSPPGTGLYEQYFGPGTRLTVT.